This T cell receptor beta chain was found in a study of read filtering for tumor transcriptome and immune sequencing. Points from the study as a whole: Dropping single-read clonotypes raised IR-seq and RNA-seq shared-clonotype correlation. RNA-seq captured clonotypes less deeply and reliably than IR-seq. Around 80% of IR-seq clonotypes had a single read, yet these held roughly 3.3% of reads.

This library used 300 to 500 ng RNA and molecular barcoded adaptors spanning alpha/delta and beta/gamma chains. TCRdb passed the reads through MiXCR, listing each CDR3 protein once. The sample carries more than 100,000 distinct CDR3 sequences, over 10% recorded once. About this clonotype: What it binds is not known. Just one base apart from a much larger clone, this may be a read error.

Sampling of bone marrow took place during active disease in every patient. The CDR3 runs 14 residues. The germline gives CDR1 SGHTA, CDR2 FQGNSA. This TCR was sampled from a donor at least 40 years old with multiple myeloma. The V and J genes are TRBV7-2 and TRBJ1-5; 7 bases match TRBD1. Sequencing was carried out using a population of CD138-negative cells sorted from bone marrow. CDR3 nucleotides: TGTGCCAGCAGCGTTCAGGGGGGCAATCAGACCCAGCATTTT. This sequence encodes CASSVQGGNQTQHF.